This TCR beta chain derives from a study of technical replicates of blood from several donors. Sequenced by immunoSEQ multiplex PCR; TCRdb stores in-frame clones only, minus some. Here the sample spans some 99,000 clones, about 95% being singletons. The receptor was isolated from a human donor in good health. Input material: T cells isolated from PBMCs.

The CDR3 nucleotides are TGTGCCAGCTTACGAAGCGGAACAGGGGGCGCTTACAGCTACACCTTC. Its protein is CASLRSGTGGAYSYTF. The chain employs TRBV18 and TRBJ1-2; 9 positions match TRBD1. The CDR3 covers 16 residues. V dropped 7 bases and J dropped 9; count of bases not matched to a gene: 18. Per the germline V gene, CDR1 is KGHSH and CDR2 is LQKENI. Supplemented by reference TRBV18 and TRBJ1-2, the full variable domain reads NAGVMQNPRHLVRRRGQEARLRCSPMKGHSHVYWYRQLPEEGLKFMVYLQKENIIDESGMPKERFSAEFPKEGPSILRIQQVVRGDSAAYFCASLRSGTGGAYSYTFGSGTRLTVV.